Below are 17 T cell receptor beta chains sequenced from a single sample in a study of T cell repertoires in cytomegalovirus infection. MiXCR, run by TCRdb on the reads, gives a single entry per CDR3 protein. The data hold tens of thousands of distinct CDR3 sequences, with about 20% observed a single time. Antigen specificity for these receptors is unknown. The sample in question was CD8+ T cells from cultured PBMCs, obtained from culture after CMV antigen stimulation. The origin of the receptors is a human donor in good health (CMV status not recorded). Some clones in this sample may be carry-over from other donors' samples.

V gene TRBV28 combines with J gene TRBJ1-5, with a weak D call TRBD1 (5 bases). Per the germline V gene, CDR1 is MDHEN and CDR2 is SYDVKM. This CDR3 contains 14 residues. Trimming took off 7 bases at V and 1 base at J, with 11 bases between the two ends. The CDR3 loop is CASILSGSNQPQHF. The CDR3 coding sequence is TGTGCCAGCATACTTTCAGGGAGCAATCAGCCCCAGCATTTT.

The CDR3 loop is CASYPAVAGELFF. DNA of the CDR3: TGTGCCAGCTACCCTGCAGTCGCCGGGGAGCTGTTTTTT. V gene TRBV6-6 combines with J gene TRBJ2-2; D is unclear. CDR1 is MNHNY, CDR2 SVGAGI, per germline (reference sequence). The CDR3 length is 13 residues. V was trimmed by 8 bases and J by 6 bases, leaving 13 bases between them.

J is TRBJ1-5 and V is TRBV7-9; D remains ambiguous. V lost 5 bases to trimming and J lost 7 bases, with 21 bases between them. The CDR3 has 16 amino acids. Germline CDR1 reads SEHNR; CDR2 reads FQNEAQ (reference sequence). The CDR3 nucleotides are TGTGCCAGCAGCACGACGTTGGACCCAAACGGGCAGCCCCAGCATTTT. Its protein product is CASSTTLDPNGQPQHF.

This chain uses TRBV7-8 with TRBJ2-1; D is unresolved. This CDR3 has 18 residues. Germline assignment: CDR1 SGHVS and CDR2 FQNEAQ. V lost 0 bases and J 0 bases, leaving 15 bases between the germline ends. This CDR3 reads CASSLAPHRRDSYNEQFF. As DNA, the CDR3 is TGTGCCAGCAGCTTAGCCCCCCACCGTAGGGACTCCTACAATGAGCAGTTCTTC.

This clonotype has only a few counts. The J gene is TRBJ1-1, the V gene TRBV11-2, with D unclear. The length of the CDR3 is 13 residues. Per the germline V gene, CDR1 is SGHAT and CDR2 is FQNNGV. Trimming left V 1 base short and J 3 bases short, with 6 bases between. The CDR3: CASSLGRYTEAFF. The CDR3 nucleotides read TGTGCCAGCAGCTTAGGCCGATACACTGAAGCTTTCTTT.

This clonotype was observed a few times. The chain has TRBV6-2 or TRBV6-3 and TRBJ2-1, with 9 bases lining up with TRBD2. Germline V lookup: CDR1 MNHEY, CDR2 SVGEGT. The V gene end was trimmed by 3 bases and the J gene end by 6 bases; junction bases not matched to a gene: 3. CDR3 length equals 14 residues. CDR3 protein: CASSYGAGGNEQFF. CDR3 in DNA: TGTGCCAGCAGTTATGGAGCGGGGGGCAATGAGCAGTTCTTC.

This clonotype was seen only a few times. The chain couples TRBV7-9 to TRBJ1-1; the D gene is possibly TRBD1 (6 bases). V was pared by 4 bases and J by 7 bases, with 10 bases between. Germline CDR1 SEHNR, CDR2 FQNEAQ (reference sequence). The CDR3 spans 12 residues. In DNA form, the CDR3 reads TGTGCCAGCAGCTACAGGGCTGATGAAGCTTTCTTT. It encodes CASSYRADEAFF.

This clonotype occurred a few times. The rearrangement links TRBV28 to TRBJ2-7, with 9 positions matching TRBD2. Unmatched junction bases numbered 9, after V lost 5 bases and J lost 1 base. Germline values: CDR1 MDHEN, CDR2 SYDVKM. The CDR3 spans 16 residues. This CDR3 reads CASSLQGLANSYEQYF. The CDR3 nucleotides are TGTGCCAGCAGTCTCCAGGGACTAGCAAATTCCTACGAGCAGTACTTC.

In DNA form, the CDR3 reads TGTGCCAGCAGCTTAGGTGGCAGGGGGCCGTTCACAGATACGCAGTATTTT. It yields the protein CASSLGGRGPFTDTQYF. This rearrangement joins TRBV7-8 to TRBJ2-3, with TRBD1 identical over 8 bases. The CDR3 contains 17 residues. From germline, CDR1 is SGHVS and CDR2 FQNEAQ. V dropped 1 base and J dropped 2; count of bases not matched to a gene: 8.

This rearrangement joins TRBV7-8 to TRBJ2-1; TRBD2 matches 8 bases. The CDR3 is 18 residues long. The germline V gene encodes CDR1 SGHVS and CDR2 FQNEAQ. V trimming: 5 bases; J trimming: 7 bases; junction bases outside the gene matches: 19. This chain's CDR3 is CASSPISGMSSVRNEQFF. In nucleotides, the CDR3 is TGTGCCAGCAGCCCAATTAGCGGGATGTCTAGCGTTCGGAATGAGCAGTTCTTC. The entire variable domain, with the rest obtained from reference TRBV7-8 and TRBJ2-1, is as follows: GAGVSQSPRYKVAKRGQDVALRCDPISGHVSLFWYQQALGQGPEFLTYFQNEAQLDKSGLPSDRFFAERPEGSVSTLKIQRTQQEDSAVYLCASSPISGMSSVRNEQFFGPGTRLTVL.

This clonotype was seen a few times. The V call is TRBV5-8, the J call TRBJ1-6, with 7 bases identical to TRBD1. V was clipped by 2 bases and J by 0 bases; unmatched bases: 8. The CDR3 consists of 18 residues. The germline V gene has CDR1 SGHTS and CDR2 YDEGEE. CDR3 loop: CASSFRDRALSYNSPLHF. CDR3 coding DNA: TGTGCCAGCAGCTTTCGAGACAGGGCTCTCTCCTATAATTCACCCCTCCACTTT.

J is TRBJ2-7 and V is TRBV7-8, with D perhaps TRBD1 (6 bases). In germline, CDR1 is SGHVS, CDR2 FQNEAQ. This CDR3 contains 12 residues. V lost 5 bases to trimming and J lost 5 bases, with 10 bases between them. CDR3 nucleotides: TGTGCCAGCAGCCCTGACAGGAACGAGCAGTACTTC. Protein sequence: CASSPDRNEQYF.

This chain links TRBV5-6 with TRBJ2-1; TRBD2 might be the D (5 bases). The germline gives CDR1 SGHDT, CDR2 YYEEEE. This CDR3 comprises 15 residues. Deletions cut 5 bases from V and 5 bases from J, with 17 bases between. CDR3 sequence reads: CASRPKEWRDNEQFF. DNA for the CDR3: TGTGCCAGCAGGCCCAAGGAATGGCGGGACAATGAGCAGTTCTTC.

The J gene is TRBJ2-1, the V gene TRBV7-2, with 12 bases aligning to TRBD2. Germline CDR1 SGHTA, CDR2 FQGNSA. The CDR3 totals 17 residues. With 5 bases clipped from V and 9 bases from J, the junction kept 14 bases outside the gene matches. Here the CDR3 reads CASSHVRLAGGPGEQFF. Written as DNA, the CDR3 is TGTGCCAGCAGCCATGTTAGGCTAGCGGGGGGGCCAGGTGAGCAGTTCTTC.

In this sample, this clonotype is medium-sized. The chain joins TRBV7-8 to TRBJ2-7, with TRBD2 as a possible D gene (5 bases). The CDR3 runs 13 residues. Germline values: CDR1 SGHVS, CDR2 FQNEAQ. V was clipped by 4 bases and J by 7 bases, with 14 bases between them. In DNA, the CDR3 is TGTGCCAGCAGCTCAACACAAACGGGGGAGCAGTACTTC. This gives the protein CASSSTQTGEQYF. The full variable domain, in which reference TRBV7-8 and TRBJ2-7 provide the parts outside the CDR3, is GAGVSQSPRYKVAKRGQDVALRCDPISGHVSLFWYQQALGQGPEFLTYFQNEAQLDKSGLPSDRFFAERPEGSVSTLKIQRTQQEDSAVYLCASSSTQTGEQYFGPGTRLTVT.

This chain connects TRBV18 to TRBJ2-7; 7 nucleotides line up with TRBD2. The CDR3 sequence is 14 residues long. V lost 4 bases and J lost 1; bases outside the gene matches: 4. CDR1 and CDR2 from the germline V gene are KGHSH and LQKENI. The CDR3 DNA sequence: TGTGCCAGCTCACAGGAGCGGGAATCCTACGAGCAGTACTTC. Encoded protein: CASSQERESYEQYF.

The table lists this clonotype with a few counts. This sequence joins TRBV27 and TRBJ2-7; 7 bases match TRBD2. Germline V gene sequence: CDR1 MNHEY, CDR2 SMNVEV (reference sequence). V lost 7 bases and J lost 6; bases outside the gene matches: 6. The CDR3 runs to 12 residues. DNA for the CDR3: TGTGCCAGCAAGACTAGCAAAGGCGAGCAGTACTTC. It specifies CASKTSKGEQYF.